This T cell receptor (beta chain) originates from a study of beta chain features in type 1 diabetes. With respect to this clone: As yet, its antigen is unknown.

The germline V gene has CDR1 SGHTA and CDR2 FQGTGA. The CDR3 sequence is 15 residues long. V shed 4 bases, J shed 0 bases, and the junction held 2 bases outside the gene matches. The study, taken as a whole, reports: Naive, central memory and Treg TCRB repertoires seemed to resemble each other more closely in patients than they did in healthy donors.

Expressed TCRB transcripts got sequenced, as all isolated RNA was reverse transcribed. About 3.7 million reads on average were seen across naive, central memory and regulatory T cell samples. The assay was immunoSEQ multiplex PCR, and TCRdb's table has in-frame clones only and misses some. The table includes 810,000 or so clones, roughly 15% detected once. One heparinised draw, averaging roughly 110 mL, was taken per donor. The authors sorted CD4+ naive, central memory, regulatory and stem cell-like memory cells via CD45RO/CCR7/CD25/CD127/CD95/CD27. This sequence originates from a woman under 30 in good health. The chain is built from TRBV7-3 and TRBJ2-1; TRBD1 matches at 8 bases. Sequenced input: naive CD4+ T cells from blood. The CDR3: CASSSGGNSYNEQFF. The CDR3 coding sequence is TGTGCCAGCAGCTCAGGGGGCAACTCCTACAATGAGCAGTTCTTC.